This TCR beta chain was captured in a study of T cell responses to AZD1222 COVID-19 vaccine. The CDR3 runs to 16 residues. V lost 4 bases and J 0 bases, leaving 13 bases between the germline ends. CDR1 SGDLS and CDR2 YYNGEE come from the germline V gene. Here immunoSEQ multiplex PCR was the method, and the copy in TCRdb shows in-frame clones only, minus some. The sample lists over 100,000 clones, around 87% seen once, with 4.5% to 6.5% in the top ten. The clonotype was recovered from an adult in good health. The chain links TRBV9 to TRBJ1-4; D unresolved. The sequenced sample was peripheral blood, obtained on day 0 of AZD1222 vaccination. CDR3 in amino acids: CASSPRGGATNEKLFF. The CDR3 coding sequence is TGTGCCAGCAGCCCTAGAGGCGGTGCAACTAATGAAAAACTGTTTTTT.